The present entry profiles one T cell receptor (beta chain) with its context. This sample stems from a study of blood T cell repertoires in COVID-19. Libraries were prepared by immunoSEQ multiplex PCR; TCRdb keeps only in-frame clonotypes and omits some of them. Among approximately 170,000 clones listed, roughly 93% were seen once. V gave up 3 bases and J gave up 3 bases; unmatched junction bases: 4. The CDR3 loop spans 14 amino acids. The V gene's germline CDR1 is SGDLS and CDR2 YYNGEE. Material: peripheral blood. J is TRBJ2-7 and V is TRBV9; TRBD1 aligns across 9 bases. This sequence was found in a man aged 18 to 30 with COVID-19, enrolled during active disease. The chain's CDR3 is CASSAGQGGYEQYF. CDR3 bases: TGTGCCAGCAGCGCGGGACAGGGAGGCTACGAGCAGTACTTC.